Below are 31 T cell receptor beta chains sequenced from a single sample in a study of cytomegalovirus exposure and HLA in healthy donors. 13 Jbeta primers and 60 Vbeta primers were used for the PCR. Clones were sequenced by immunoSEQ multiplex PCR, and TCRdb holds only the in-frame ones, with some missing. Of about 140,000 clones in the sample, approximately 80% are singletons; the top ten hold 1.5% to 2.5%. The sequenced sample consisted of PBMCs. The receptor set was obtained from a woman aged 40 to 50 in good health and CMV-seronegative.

CDR3 in DNA: TGTGCCAGCAGCCCGCAGGGAAACTATGGCTACACCTTC. As protein: CASSPQGNYGYTF. V and J are TRBV7-2 and TRBJ1-2; tentatively, D is TRBD1 (5 bases). CDR1 SGHTA and CDR2 FQGNSA come from the germline V gene. The CDR3 has 13 amino acids. The ends were cut back, 5 bases at V and 2 bases at J, with 9 bases in the middle.

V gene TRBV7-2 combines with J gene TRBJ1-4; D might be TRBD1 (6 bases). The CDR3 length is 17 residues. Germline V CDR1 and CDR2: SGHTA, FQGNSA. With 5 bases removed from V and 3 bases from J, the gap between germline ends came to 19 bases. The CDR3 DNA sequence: TGTGCCAGCAGCCGGAAAAGTACCGGGACATCTAATGAAAAACTGTTTTTT. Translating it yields CASSRKSTGTSNEKLFF.

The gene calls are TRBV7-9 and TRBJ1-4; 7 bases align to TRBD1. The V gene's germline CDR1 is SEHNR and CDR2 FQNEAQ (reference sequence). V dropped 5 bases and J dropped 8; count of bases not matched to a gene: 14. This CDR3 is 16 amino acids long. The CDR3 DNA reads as TGTGCCAGCAGCCGCTCAGGCCTCGGGACAGTCGAAAAACTGTTTTTT. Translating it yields CASSRSGLGTVEKLFF.

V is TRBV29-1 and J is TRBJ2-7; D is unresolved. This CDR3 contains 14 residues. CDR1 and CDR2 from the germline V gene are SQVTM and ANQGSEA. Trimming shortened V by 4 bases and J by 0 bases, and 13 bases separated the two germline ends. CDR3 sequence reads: CSVAGQLSSYEQYF. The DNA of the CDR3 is TGCAGCGTTGCGGGTCAGCTTTCCTCCTACGAGCAGTACTTC.

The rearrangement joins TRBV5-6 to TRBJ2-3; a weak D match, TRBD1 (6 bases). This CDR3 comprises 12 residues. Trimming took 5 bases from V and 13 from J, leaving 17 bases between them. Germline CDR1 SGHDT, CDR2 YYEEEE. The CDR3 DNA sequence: TGTGCCAGCAGTGAGAACCCGGGACACGAGTATTTT. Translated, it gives CASSENPGHEYF.

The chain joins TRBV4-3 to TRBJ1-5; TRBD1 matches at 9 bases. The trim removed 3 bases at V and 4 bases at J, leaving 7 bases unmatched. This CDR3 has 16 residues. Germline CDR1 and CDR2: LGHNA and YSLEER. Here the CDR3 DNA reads TGCGCCAGCAGCCACAGATTGACAGGGGGTAATCAGCCCCAGCATTTT. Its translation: CASSHRLTGGNQPQHF.

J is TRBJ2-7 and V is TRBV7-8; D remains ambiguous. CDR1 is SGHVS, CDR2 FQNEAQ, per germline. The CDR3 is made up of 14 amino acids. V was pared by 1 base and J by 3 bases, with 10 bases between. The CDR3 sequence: CASSLVEISYEQYF. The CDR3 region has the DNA TGTGCCAGCAGCTTAGTGGAGATTAGCTACGAGCAGTACTTC. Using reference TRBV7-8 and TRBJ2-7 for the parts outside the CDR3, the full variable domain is GAGVSQSPRYKVAKRGQDVALRCDPISGHVSLFWYQQALGQGPEFLTYFQNEAQLDKSGLPSDRFFAERPEGSVSTLKIQRTQQEDSAVYLCASSLVEISYEQYFGPGTRLTVT.

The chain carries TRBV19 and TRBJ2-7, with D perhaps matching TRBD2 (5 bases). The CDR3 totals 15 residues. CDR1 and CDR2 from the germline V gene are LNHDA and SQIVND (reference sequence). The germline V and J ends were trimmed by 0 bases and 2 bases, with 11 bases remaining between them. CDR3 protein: CASSIEAEATYEQYF. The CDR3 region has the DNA TGTGCCAGTAGTATAGAAGCGGAGGCTACCTACGAGCAGTACTTC.

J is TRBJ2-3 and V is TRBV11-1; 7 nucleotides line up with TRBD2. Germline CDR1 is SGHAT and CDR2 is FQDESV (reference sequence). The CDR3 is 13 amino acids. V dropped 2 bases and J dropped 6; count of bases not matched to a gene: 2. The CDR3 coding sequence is TGTGCCAGCAGCTTAATACTAGCGGATACGCAGTATTTT. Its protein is CASSLILADTQYF.

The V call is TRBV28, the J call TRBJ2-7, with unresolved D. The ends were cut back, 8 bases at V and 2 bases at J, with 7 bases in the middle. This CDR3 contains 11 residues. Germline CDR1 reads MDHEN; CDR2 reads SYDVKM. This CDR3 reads CASSQTYEQYF. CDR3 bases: TGTGCCAGCTCACAGACCTACGAGCAGTACTTC.

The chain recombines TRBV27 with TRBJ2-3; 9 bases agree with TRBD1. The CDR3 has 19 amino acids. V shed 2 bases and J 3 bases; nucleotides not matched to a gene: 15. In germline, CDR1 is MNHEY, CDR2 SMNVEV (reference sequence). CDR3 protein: CASSLKAVTGTGRTDTQYF. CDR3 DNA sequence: TGTGCCAGCAGTTTAAAAGCAGTAACCGGGACAGGGCGAACAGATACGCAGTATTTT.

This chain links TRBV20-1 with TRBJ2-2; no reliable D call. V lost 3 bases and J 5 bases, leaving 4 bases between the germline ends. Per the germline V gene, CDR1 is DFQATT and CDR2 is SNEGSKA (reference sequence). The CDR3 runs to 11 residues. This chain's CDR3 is CSASRTGELFF. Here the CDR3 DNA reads TGCAGTGCTAGTAGAACCGGGGAGCTGTTTTTT.

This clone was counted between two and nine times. Written as DNA, the CDR3 is TGTGCCAGCAGTTTAAGCGGGCCCACCTACGAGCAGTACTTC. Its translation: CASSLSGPTYEQYF. The chain has TRBV27 and TRBJ2-7; a weak D match, TRBD2 (6 bases). Trimming shortened V by 2 bases and J by 2 bases, and 10 bases separated the two germline ends. The CDR3 has 14 amino acids. CDR1 is MNHEY and CDR2 is SMNVEV in the germline V gene (reference sequence).

DNA of the CDR3: TGCGCCAGCAGCCATGATTCGGTCTCCTCCTACGAGCAGTACTTC. It is translated as CASSHDSVSSYEQYF. This rearrangement joins TRBV4-3 to TRBJ2-7; unclear D gene. The CDR3 runs to 15 residues. Trimming pared 3 bases from V and 0 bases from J, leaving 12 bases between. Per the germline V gene, CDR1 is LGHNA and CDR2 is YSLEER.

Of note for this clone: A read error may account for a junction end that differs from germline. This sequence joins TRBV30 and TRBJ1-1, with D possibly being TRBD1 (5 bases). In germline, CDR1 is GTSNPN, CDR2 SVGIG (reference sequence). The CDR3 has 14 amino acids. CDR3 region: CAWGGTFGNTAAFF. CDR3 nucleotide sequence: TGTGCCTGGGGGGGGACCTTTGGGAACACTGCAGCTTTCTTT.

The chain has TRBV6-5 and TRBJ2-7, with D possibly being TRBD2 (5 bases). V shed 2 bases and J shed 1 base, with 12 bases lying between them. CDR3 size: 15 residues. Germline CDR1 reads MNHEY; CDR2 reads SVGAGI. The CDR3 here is CASSYLPADSYEQYF. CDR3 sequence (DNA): TGTGCCAGCAGTTACCTCCCAGCGGATTCCTACGAGCAGTACTTC.

CDR3 DNA sequence: TGTGCCAGCTCACCAACTAGCGGGAGGCCTCTCTACGAGCAGTACTTC. Its translation is CASSPTSGRPLYEQYF. The chain combines TRBV18 with TRBJ2-5; TRBD2 matches 12 bases. The DNA end lines up better with TRBJ2-7; the J call may be wrong. CDR1 is KGHSH, CDR2 LQKENI, per germline. CDR3 length: 16 amino acids.

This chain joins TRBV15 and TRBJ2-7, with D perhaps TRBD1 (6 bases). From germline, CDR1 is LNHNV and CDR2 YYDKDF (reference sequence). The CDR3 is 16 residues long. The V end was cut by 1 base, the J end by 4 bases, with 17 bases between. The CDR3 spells CATSRGTVAAEYEQYF. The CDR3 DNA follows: TGTGCCACCAGCAGAGGGACAGTGGCCGCTGAGTACGAGCAGTACTTC.

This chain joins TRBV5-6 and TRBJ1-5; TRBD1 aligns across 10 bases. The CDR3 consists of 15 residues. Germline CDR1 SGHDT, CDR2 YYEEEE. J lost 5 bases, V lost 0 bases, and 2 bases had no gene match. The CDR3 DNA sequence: TGTGCCAGCAGCTTGGGCGGGACAGGGGATCAGCCCCAGCATTTT. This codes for CASSLGGTGDQPQHF.

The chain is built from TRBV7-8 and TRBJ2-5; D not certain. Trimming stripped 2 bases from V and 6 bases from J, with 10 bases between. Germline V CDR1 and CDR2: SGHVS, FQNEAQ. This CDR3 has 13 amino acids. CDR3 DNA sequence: TGTGCCAGCAGCTTAAAGGAGCCAAAGACCCAGTACTTC. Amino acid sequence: CASSLKEPKTQYF.

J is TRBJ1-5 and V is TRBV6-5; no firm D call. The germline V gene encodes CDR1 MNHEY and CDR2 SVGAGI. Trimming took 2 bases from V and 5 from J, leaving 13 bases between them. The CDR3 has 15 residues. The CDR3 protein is CASSYLLATYQPQHF. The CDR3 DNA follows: TGTGCCAGCAGTTACCTCCTAGCCACTTATCAGCCCCAGCATTTT.

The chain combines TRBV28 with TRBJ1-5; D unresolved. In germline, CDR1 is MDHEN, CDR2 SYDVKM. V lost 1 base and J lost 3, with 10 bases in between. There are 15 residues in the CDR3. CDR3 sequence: CASSLFPGFNQPQHF. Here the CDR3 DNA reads TGTGCCAGCAGTTTATTTCCAGGCTTCAATCAGCCCCAGCATTTT.

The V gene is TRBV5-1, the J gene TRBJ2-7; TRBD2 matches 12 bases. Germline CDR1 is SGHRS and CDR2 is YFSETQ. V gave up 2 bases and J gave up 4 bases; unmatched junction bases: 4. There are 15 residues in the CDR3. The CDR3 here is CASSLLAGGGYEQYF. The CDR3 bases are TGCGCCAGCAGCTTACTAGCGGGAGGAGGTTACGAGCAGTACTTC.

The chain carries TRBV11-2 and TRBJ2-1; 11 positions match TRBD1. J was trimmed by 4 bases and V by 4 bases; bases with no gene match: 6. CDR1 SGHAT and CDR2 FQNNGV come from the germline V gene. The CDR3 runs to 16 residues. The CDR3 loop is CASSSRTGGAYNEQFF. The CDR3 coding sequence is TGTGCCAGCAGCTCTCGGACAGGGGGCGCGTACAATGAGCAGTTCTTC.

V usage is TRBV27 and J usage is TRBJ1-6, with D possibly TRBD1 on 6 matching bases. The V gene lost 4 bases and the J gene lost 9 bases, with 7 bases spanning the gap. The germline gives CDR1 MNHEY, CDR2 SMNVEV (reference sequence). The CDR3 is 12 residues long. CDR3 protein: CASSYRASPLHF. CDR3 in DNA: TGTGCCAGCAGTTACAGGGCTTCACCCCTCCACTTT.

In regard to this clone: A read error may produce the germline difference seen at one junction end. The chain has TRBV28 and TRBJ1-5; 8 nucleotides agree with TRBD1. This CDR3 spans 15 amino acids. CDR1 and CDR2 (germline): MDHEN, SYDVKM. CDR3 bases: TGTGCCAGCAATTTAGCAGGGGGCGGAAATCAGCCCCAGCATTTT. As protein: CASNLAGGGNQPQHF.

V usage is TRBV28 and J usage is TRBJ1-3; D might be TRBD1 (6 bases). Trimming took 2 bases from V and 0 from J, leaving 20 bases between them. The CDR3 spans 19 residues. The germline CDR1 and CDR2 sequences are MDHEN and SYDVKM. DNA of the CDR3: TGTGCCAGCAGTTTAAGGGGGAAGACCTATTCTAACTCTGGAAACACCATATATTTT. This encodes CASSLRGKTYSNSGNTIYF.

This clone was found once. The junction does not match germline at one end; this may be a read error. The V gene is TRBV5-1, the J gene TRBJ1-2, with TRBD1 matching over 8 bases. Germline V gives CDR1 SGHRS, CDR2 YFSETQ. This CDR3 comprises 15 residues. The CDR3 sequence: CASSLRTGLGYGHTF. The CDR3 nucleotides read TGCGCCAGCAGCTTAAGGACAGGGTTAGGCTATGGCCACACCTTC.

The CDR3 loop reads CASSLDSGSYNEQFF. The CDR3 DNA is TGTGCCAGCAGCTTGGATAGCGGGAGTTACAATGAGCAGTTCTTC. This rearrangement joins TRBV5-4 to TRBJ2-1, with 9 bases aligning to TRBD2. CDR1 is SGHNT and CDR2 is YYREEE in the germline V gene (reference sequence). There are 15 residues in the CDR3. With V trimmed by 0 bases and J by 4 bases, 2 bases remained unmatched.

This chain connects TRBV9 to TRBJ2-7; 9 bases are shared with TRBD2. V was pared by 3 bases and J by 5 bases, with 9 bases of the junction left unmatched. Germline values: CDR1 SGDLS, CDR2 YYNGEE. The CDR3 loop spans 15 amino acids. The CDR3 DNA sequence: TGTGCCAGCAGCGAAAAGACTAGCGGCAGACACGAGCAGTACTTC. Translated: CASSEKTSGRHEQYF.

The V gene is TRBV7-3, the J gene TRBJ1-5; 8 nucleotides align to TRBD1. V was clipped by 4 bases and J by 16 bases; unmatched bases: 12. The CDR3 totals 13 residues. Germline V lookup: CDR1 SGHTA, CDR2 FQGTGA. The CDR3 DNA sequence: TGTGCCAGCAGCTACGATCAGGGGGCTGTCTTACATTTT. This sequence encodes CASSYDQGAVLHF.